The clone carrying this T cell receptor (beta chain) was detected only a few times. Antigen specificity is unknown. TCRdb's copy holds only in-frame clones and misses some; the assay was immunoSEQ multiplex PCR. The sample has more than 80,000 clones; more than 70% are singletons. The germline V gene encodes CDR1 LNHDA and CDR2 SQIVND (reference sequence). Trimming stripped 3 bases from V and 5 bases from J, with 11 bases between. The CDR3 runs 14 residues. This specimen belongs to a study of lymphopenia after photon versus proton radiotherapy. Study outcomes and limitations: Post-nadir diversity loss with photons came from oligoclonal expansion, particularly CD8+ Temra cells. Photon-treated patients lost naive T cells and TCR diversity; proton-treated stayed stable.

The TCR was taken from a man aged 60 to 75 with pancreatic cancer. V and J are TRBV19 and TRBJ1-3; possibly TRBD1 for D (6 bases). The sample consisted of peripheral blood, taken from a patient treated with proton-based radiotherapy. The CDR3 sequence: CASSITGTRNTIYF. CDR3 coding DNA: TGTGCCAGTAGTATTACCGGGACAAGAAACACCATATATTTT.